One T cell receptor (beta chain) is described in this entry. Its specificity is unknown. The data are from a study of T cell repertoires in cytomegalovirus infection. The wider study: Researchers turned to recently identified HLA-C-restricted CMV epitopes as well as well-studied HLA-B-restricted ones. A matching HLA type, together with CMV infection, was signaled by public TCR beta signatures.

This CDR3 region has 12 residues. Trimming stripped 0 bases from V and 6 bases from J, with 4 bases between. CDR1 is SGHNT and CDR2 is YYREEE in the germline V gene (reference sequence). Each CDR3 protein is one row after TCRdb ran MiXCR on the reads. The sample includes about 770,000 distinct CDR3 sequences, about 28% seen only once; the top ten take under 15%. Whole-study findings and limits: Predominance within the ex vivo response was attributable to HLA-C-restricted CMV-specific TCR beta clonotypes.

Material: cultured CD8+ T cells from PBMCs, obtained from culture after CMV antigen stimulation. This chain connects TRBV5-4 to TRBJ2-4; no clear D. This TCR was recovered from a human donor in good health (CMV status not recorded). Some clones in this sample may be carry-over from other donors' samples. The CDR3 spells CASSLGANIQYF. The CDR3 DNA is TGTGCCAGCAGCTTGGGCGCAAACATTCAGTACTTC. The complete variable domain, with remaining parts taken from reference TRBV5-4 and TRBJ2-4, reads ETGVTQSPTHLIKTRGQQVTLRCSSQSGHNTVSWYQQALGQGPQFIFQYYREEENGRGNFPPRFSGLQFPNYSSELNVNALELDDSALYLCASSLGANIQYFGAGTRLSVL.